The following is a T cell receptor (beta chain) sequence with its context. This clone turned up a few times. There is no known antigen for this receptor. Per-base qualities were not stored, and no clone one base away is much larger. From each donor, a single peripheral blood sample of around 120 mL on average was drawn into heparinised tubes. A BD FACSAria II was used to sort naive, central memory, regulatory and stem cell-like memory CD4+ T cells with a panel that included CD45RO, CCR7, CD25, CD127, CD95 and CD27. Every sorted population had a purity above 95%. PBMCs were isolated right away by Lymphoprep density gradient centrifugation and were stained directly, without culture. So that batch effects would be minimized, each experiment stained and sorted samples in pairs, pairing one healthy donor with one patient. V and J are trimmed by 5 bases and 9 bases, and the gene matches miss 7 bases of the junction. Sequences MNHEY (CDR1) and SMNVEV (CDR2) are obtained from the germline V gene (reference sequence). The CDR3 has 13 amino acids, counting the end cysteine and phenylalanine. Left in the record is the CDR3 DNA by itself, 39 bases read in frame from the first base.

The entire isolated RNA was reverse transcribed using the High Capacity cDNA Reverse Transcription Kit, and thus expressed TCRB transcripts were sequenced. Naive, central memory and regulatory T cell samples underwent deep immunoSEQ sequencing, averaging approximately 3.3 million total reads per sample. Sorted cells were lysed in RLT buffer, and RNA was extracted using DNase-treated RNeasy Micro or Mini kits according to cell number. To prevent cross-contamination, each cell subset was processed individually, whereas patient and healthy donor samples were processed jointly. The immunoSEQ multiplex PCR was used to amplify TCRB sequences from cDNA, generating 87-bp fragments that spanned the CDR3 region. Amplicons were sequenced on the Illumina HiSeq platform. The source study handled its data this way. PCR bias was corrected computationally using synthetic template baselines, and reads within Hamming distance 2 were collapsed, with unmergeable singletons discarded. By aligning reads against IMGT, V, D and J genes, CDR3 length, and insertions or deletions at six rearrangement sites were assigned. Within each subset, clonotype counts were normalized to sorted cell number, after which true diversity and Gini coefficients were computed with the tcR R package. The overlap coefficient, calculated on TCRB nucleotide sequences, was used to measure repertoire sharing. Out-of-frame TCRB sequences from naive cells were analyzed to stand in for the pre-selection repertoire. This is the immuneACCESS table as TCRdb keeps it, with only in-frame sequences that have V and J called. A part of the clones is gone; compared with another copy, unresolved V genes explain less than half, and the rest is unexplained. V and J calls and clone size follow that table, whereas D and trimming were derived from the DNA. The sample table lists 400,000 or so clones, around 12% of them with a count of one. The ten most abundant clones make up about 0.01% of the sample.

The data derive from a study of beta chain features in type 1 diabetes (dated 2018 in TCRdb). In terms of the full investigation: Patients and healthy donors did not differ in mean age, gender distribution, total cell number or subset yield. A total of some 110 million sorted cells were examined across all samples, and the number of cells per subset was strongly correlated with RNA yield. The study compared the TCRB repertoires of sorted circulating CD4+ T cell subsets in recently diagnosed type 1 diabetes patients with those in matched healthy donors. Whereas all 28 donors provided naive and central memory subsets, regulatory and stem cell-like memory subsets were isolated from just 8 patients and roughly 8 healthy donors. The study at large found these results: Because cDNA rather than genomic DNA was sequenced, highly expressing activated cells could have been over-represented, although no difference in activation and CD3 levels was found between groups. Naive, central memory and regulatory TCRB repertoires appeared more similar among patients than among healthy donors. In all four CD4+ subsets, TCRB CDR3 length was moderately but significantly shorter in type 1 diabetes patients. Patients with type 1 diabetes made fewer insertions and deleted more nucleotides at VDJ recombination sites, implying thymic rearrangement abnormalities. Because small numbers of individuals were included in the HLA sub-analyses, any influence of HLA type on TCRB rearrangement was left unresolved. Shorter templates might have been favored by PCR, but patient and control samples were amplified and corrected together, so both groups would have been affected equally by any skew.

The receptor was derived from a woman aged 18-29 years with type 1 diabetes. The chain uses TRBV27 and TRBJ2-4; 7 central nucleotides agree with TRBD1. Sequencing was done on a sample of naive CD4+ T cells from blood. The intended sense of this specimen's cell subset or site label: true naive CD4+ T cells. The CDR3 amino acid sequence is: CASSPTDRAIQYF. The DNA is as follows: TGTGCCAGCAGTCCTACCGACAGGGCCATTCAGTACTTC.